The 12 T cell receptor beta chains presented below share a single source sample, sequenced in a study of cytomegalovirus exposure and HLA in healthy donors. Amplification used 60 Vbeta primers and 13 Jbeta primers. Profiled with immunoSEQ multiplex PCR; TCRdb holds only in-frame clones, not every one. The profile shows 150,000 to 200,000 clones, 70% to 85% of them singletons. Material: PBMCs. The receptor set was obtained from a man aged 40-55 years in good health and CMV-seropositive.

V is TRBV4-3 and J is TRBJ2-1; 7 positions agree with TRBD2. Unmatched junction bases numbered 8, after V lost 0 bases and J lost 6 bases. CDR1 is LGHNA, CDR2 YSLEER, per germline. The CDR3 is 16 amino acids. CDR3 DNA sequence: TGCGCCAGCAGCCAAGATCCCCAGGGAGGGGCCAATGAGCAGTTCTTC. Its protein product is CASSQDPQGGANEQFF.

The CDR3 region has the DNA TGCGCCAGCAAGGGGTGTATATGGGACTCGAATGAGCAGTTCTTC. This encodes CASKGCIWDSNEQFF. The J gene is TRBJ2-1, the V gene TRBV23-1; D is possibly TRBD2 (6 bases). TRBV23-1 is reported as an ORF; its role is uncertain. Trimming took off 7 bases at V and 7 bases at J, with 20 bases between the two ends. The CDR3 is 15 amino acids.

This chain joins TRBV29-1 and TRBJ1-2; D unclear. Deletions cut 4 bases from V and 2 bases from J, with 8 bases between. Germline CDR1 SQVTM, CDR2 ANQGSEA. This CDR3 spans 12 amino acids. The CDR3 DNA reads TGCAGCGTTGTTAACAGAAACTATGGCTACACCTTC. It is translated as CSVVNRNYGYTF.

For this clone: Compared with germline, one end of the junction differs, possibly owing to a read error. This sample also contains other DNA sequences that code for the same CDR3. The V call is TRBV7-9, the J call TRBJ1-4; D uncertain. This CDR3 spans 13 amino acids. Germline loops: CDR1 SEHNR, CDR2 FQNEAQ (reference sequence). The CDR3 reads CASSSDTDEKLFF. CDR3 DNA sequence: TGTGCCAGCAGCTCTGACACGGATGAAAAGCTGTTTTTT.

This chain links TRBV6-6 with TRBJ1-2, with 9 bases that match TRBD1. V gave up 7 bases and J gave up 8 bases; unmatched junction bases: 17. This CDR3 comprises 16 residues. The germline CDR1 and CDR2 sequences are MNHNY and SVGAGI (reference sequence). The CDR3 region is CASTLRTDGTGKGYTF. The CDR3 DNA is TGTGCCAGCACGTTGAGGACCGACGGGACAGGGAAGGGCTACACCTTC.

This clone was picked up one time. V usage is TRBV4-1 and J usage is TRBJ2-3; TRBD2 aligns across 9 bases. The trim removed 0 bases at V and 2 bases at J, leaving 15 bases unmatched. Germline CDR1 reads MGHRA; CDR2 reads YSYEKL. This CDR3 comprises 20 residues. The chain's CDR3 is CASSQESGRFGGGVTDTQYF. In DNA form, the CDR3 reads TGCGCCAGCAGCCAAGAGAGTGGTCGGTTCGGCGGGGGGGTCACAGATACGCAGTATTTT.

The chain employs TRBV5-1 and TRBJ1-1, with D perhaps matching TRBD1 (5 bases). Germline V gene sequence: CDR1 SGHRS, CDR2 YFSETQ. Trimming removed 6 bases at V and 0 bases at J, with 12 bases between. The CDR3 has 14 residues. This chain's CDR3 is CASTRDSLNTEAFF. CDR3 sequence (DNA): TGCGCCAGCACCAGAGACAGTCTGAACACTGAAGCTTTCTTT.

The chain is built from TRBV28 and TRBJ1-5; TRBD1 matches 9 bases. Germline-derived CDR1 and CDR2 are MDHEN and SYDVKM. V trimming: 9 bases; J trimming: 5 bases; junction bases outside the gene matches: 2. The CDR3 is made up of 12 amino acids. The CDR3 bases are TGTGCCAGTACAGGGGGCGATCAGCCCCAGCATTTT. Its protein is CASTGGDQPQHF.

V gene TRBV9 combines with J gene TRBJ2-2, with 10 bases aligning to TRBD2. There are 15 residues in the CDR3. The J segment lost 4 bases and the V segment lost 0 bases, leaving 0 bases of the junction unmatched. Germline CDR1 SGDLS, CDR2 YYNGEE. CDR3 in DNA: TGTGCCAGCAGCGTAGCTAGCGGGGGCACCGGGGAGCTGTTTTTT. Translated, it gives CASSVASGGTGELFF.

Only one count was recorded for this clone. The rearrangement uses TRBV6-1 and TRBJ2-5, with a possible D match to TRBD2 (6 bases). This CDR3 is 14 amino acids long. V lost 6 bases to trimming and J lost 3 bases, with 14 bases between them. The germline gives CDR1 MNHNS, CDR2 SASEGT. The CDR3 coding sequence is TGTGCCAGCAGCCGGGGGAGAGGCGAAGAGACCCAGTACTTC. It translates to CASSRGRGEETQYF.

This chain uses TRBV4-1 with TRBJ2-3; 12 bases line up with TRBD2. CDR3 length: 17 amino acids. The germline V gene encodes CDR1 MGHRA and CDR2 YSYEKL. V shed 3 bases and J 0 bases; nucleotides not matched to a gene: 4. This chain's CDR3 is CASSHRLAGASTDTQYF. The DNA for the CDR3 is TGCGCCAGCAGCCACCGACTAGCGGGGGCTAGCACAGATACGCAGTATTTT.

V gene TRBV2 combines with J gene TRBJ1-4; tentative D call: TRBD1 (5 bases). Trimming removed 6 bases from V and 0 bases from J, with 11 bases in between. The V gene's germline CDR1 is SNHLY and CDR2 FYNNEI. This CDR3 is 15 amino acids long. The CDR3 spells CASSGGTATNEKLFF. The DNA of the CDR3 is TGTGCCAGCAGCGGCGGGACGGCAACTAATGAAAAACTGTTTTTT.